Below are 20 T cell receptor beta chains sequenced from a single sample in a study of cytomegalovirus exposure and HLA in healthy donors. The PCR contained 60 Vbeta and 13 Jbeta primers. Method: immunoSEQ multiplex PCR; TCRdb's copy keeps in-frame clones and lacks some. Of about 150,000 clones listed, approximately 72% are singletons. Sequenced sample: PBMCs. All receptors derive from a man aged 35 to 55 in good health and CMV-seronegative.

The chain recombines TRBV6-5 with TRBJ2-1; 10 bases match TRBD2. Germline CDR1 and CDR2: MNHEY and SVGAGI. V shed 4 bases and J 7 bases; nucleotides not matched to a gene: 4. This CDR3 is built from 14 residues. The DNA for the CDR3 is TGTGCCAGCAGTTTTAGCGGGGGGTGGAATGAGCAGTTCTTC. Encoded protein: CASSFSGGWNEQFF.

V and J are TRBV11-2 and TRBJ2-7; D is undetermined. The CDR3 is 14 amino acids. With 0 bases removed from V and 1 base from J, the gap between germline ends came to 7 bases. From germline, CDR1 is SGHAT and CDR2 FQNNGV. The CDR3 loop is CASSLDGISYEQYF. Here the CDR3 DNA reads TGTGCCAGCAGCTTAGATGGCATTTCCTACGAGCAGTACTTC.

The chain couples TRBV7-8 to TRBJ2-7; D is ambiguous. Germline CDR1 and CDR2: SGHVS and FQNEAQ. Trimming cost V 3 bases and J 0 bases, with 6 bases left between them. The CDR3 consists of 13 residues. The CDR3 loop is CASSFGDSYEQYF. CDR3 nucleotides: TGTGCCAGCAGCTTCGGAGACTCCTACGAGCAGTACTTC.

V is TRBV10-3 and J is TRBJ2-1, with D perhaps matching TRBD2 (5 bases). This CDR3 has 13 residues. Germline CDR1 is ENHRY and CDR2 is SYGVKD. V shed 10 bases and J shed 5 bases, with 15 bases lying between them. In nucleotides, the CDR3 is TGTGCCACCGCTATAGGGAGTCACAATGAGCAGTTCTTC. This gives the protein CATAIGSHNEQFF.

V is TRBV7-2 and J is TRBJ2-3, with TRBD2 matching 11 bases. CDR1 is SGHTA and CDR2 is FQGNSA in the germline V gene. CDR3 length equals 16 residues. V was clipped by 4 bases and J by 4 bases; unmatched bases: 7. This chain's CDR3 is CASSSGVAGGADTQYF. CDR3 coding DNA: TGTGCCAGCAGCTCCGGGGTAGCGGGAGGGGCAGATACGCAGTATTTT.

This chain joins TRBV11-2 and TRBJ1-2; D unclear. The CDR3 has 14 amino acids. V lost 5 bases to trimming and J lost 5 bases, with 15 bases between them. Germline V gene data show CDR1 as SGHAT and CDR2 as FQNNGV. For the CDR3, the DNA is TGTGCCAGCAGCAACCCCCGCGGAGGGTATGGCTACACCTTC. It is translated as CASSNPRGGYGYTF.

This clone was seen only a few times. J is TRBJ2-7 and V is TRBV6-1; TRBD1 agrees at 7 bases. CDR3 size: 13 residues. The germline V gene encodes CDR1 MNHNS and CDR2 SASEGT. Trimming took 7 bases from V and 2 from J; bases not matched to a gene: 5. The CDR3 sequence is CASNHRGPYEQYF. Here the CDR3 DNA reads TGTGCCAGCAACCACAGGGGCCCCTACGAGCAGTACTTC.

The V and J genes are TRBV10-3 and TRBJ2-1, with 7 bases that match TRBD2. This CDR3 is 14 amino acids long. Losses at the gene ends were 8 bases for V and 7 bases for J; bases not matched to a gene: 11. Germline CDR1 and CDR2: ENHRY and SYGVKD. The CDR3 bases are TGTGCCATCTCTCCGGGCGGGGGAGGTAATGAGCAGTTCTTC. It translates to CAISPGGGGNEQFF.

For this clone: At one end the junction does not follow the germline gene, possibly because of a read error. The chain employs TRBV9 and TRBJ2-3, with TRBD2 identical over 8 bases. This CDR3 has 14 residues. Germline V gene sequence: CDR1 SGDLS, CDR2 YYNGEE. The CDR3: CASSVDGGADAQYF. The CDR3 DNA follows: TGTGCCAGCAGCGTAGACGGGGGGGCAGATGCGCAGTATTTT.

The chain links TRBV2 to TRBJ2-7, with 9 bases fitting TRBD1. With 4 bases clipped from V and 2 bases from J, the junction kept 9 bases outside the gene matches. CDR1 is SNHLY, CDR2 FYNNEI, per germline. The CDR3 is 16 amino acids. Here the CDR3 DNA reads TGTGCCAGCAGTGGCGGCAGGGACAGGGTTACCTACGAGCAGTACTTC. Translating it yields CASSGGRDRVTYEQYF.

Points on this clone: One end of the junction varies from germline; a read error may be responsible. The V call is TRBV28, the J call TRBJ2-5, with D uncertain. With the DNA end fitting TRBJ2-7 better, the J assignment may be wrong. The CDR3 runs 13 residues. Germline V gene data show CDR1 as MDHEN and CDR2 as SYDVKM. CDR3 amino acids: CASSLWSSYEQYF. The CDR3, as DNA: TGTGCCAGCAGTCTATGGAGCTCCTACGAGCAGTACTTC.

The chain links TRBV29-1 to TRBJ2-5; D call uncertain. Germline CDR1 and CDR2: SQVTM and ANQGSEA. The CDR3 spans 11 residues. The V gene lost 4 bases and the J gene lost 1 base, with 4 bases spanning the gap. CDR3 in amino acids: CSVAVQETQYF. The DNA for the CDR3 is TGCAGCGTTGCGGTCCAAGAGACCCAGTACTTC.

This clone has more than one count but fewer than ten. CDR3: CASSPGGDTGELFF. The DNA of the CDR3 is TGTGCCAGCTCACCAGGGGGCGACACCGGGGAGCTGTTTTTT. This sequence joins TRBV18 and TRBJ2-2; D is perhaps TRBD1 (6 bases). Germline-derived CDR1 and CDR2 are KGHSH and LQKENI. The CDR3 covers 14 residues. Trimming pared 2 bases from V and 3 bases from J, leaving 7 bases between.

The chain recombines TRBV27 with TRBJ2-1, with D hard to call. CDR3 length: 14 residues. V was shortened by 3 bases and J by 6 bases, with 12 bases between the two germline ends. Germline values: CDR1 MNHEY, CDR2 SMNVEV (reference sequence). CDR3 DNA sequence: TGTGCCAGCAGTTTTGTGGGCCGTGGCAATGAGCAGTTCTTC. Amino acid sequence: CASSFVGRGNEQFF.

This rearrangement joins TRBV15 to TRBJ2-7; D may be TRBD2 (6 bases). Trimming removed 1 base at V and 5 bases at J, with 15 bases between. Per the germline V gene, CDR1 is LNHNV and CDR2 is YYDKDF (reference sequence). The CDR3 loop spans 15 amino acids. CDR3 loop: CATSRGGLLRNEQYF. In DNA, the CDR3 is TGTGCCACCAGCAGAGGGGGACTGCTACGAAACGAGCAGTACTTC.

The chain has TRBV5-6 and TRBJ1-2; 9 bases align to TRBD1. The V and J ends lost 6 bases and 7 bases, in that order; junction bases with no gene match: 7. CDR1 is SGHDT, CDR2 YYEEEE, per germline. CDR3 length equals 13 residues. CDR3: CASTRTGVGGYTF. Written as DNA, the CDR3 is TGTGCCAGCACCCGGACAGGGGTCGGTGGCTACACCTTC.

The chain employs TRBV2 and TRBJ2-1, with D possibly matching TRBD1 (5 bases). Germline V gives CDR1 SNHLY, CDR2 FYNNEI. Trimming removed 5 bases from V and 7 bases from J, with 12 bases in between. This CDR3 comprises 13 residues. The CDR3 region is CASSLYSGNEQFF. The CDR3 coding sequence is TGTGCCAGCAGTCTATATTCAGGGAATGAGCAGTTCTTC.

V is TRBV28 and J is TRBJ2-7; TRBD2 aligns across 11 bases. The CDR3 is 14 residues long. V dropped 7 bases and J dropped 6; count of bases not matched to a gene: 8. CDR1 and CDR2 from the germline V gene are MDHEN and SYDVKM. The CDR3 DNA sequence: TGTGCCAGCAAGGAAGCGCTAGCGGGAGGCGAGCAGTACTTC. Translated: CASKEALAGGEQYF.

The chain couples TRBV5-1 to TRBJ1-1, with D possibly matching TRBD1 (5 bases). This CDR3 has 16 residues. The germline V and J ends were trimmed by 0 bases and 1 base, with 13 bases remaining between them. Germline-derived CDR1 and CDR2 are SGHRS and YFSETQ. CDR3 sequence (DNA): TGCGCCAGCAGCTTGGATATAGGGGCTGGGAACACTGAAGCTTTCTTT. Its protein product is CASSLDIGAGNTEAFF. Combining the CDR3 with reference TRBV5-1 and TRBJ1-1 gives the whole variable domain KAGVTQTPRYLIKTRGQQVTLSCSPISGHRSVSWYQQTPGQGLQFLFEYFSETQRNKGNFPGRFSGRQFSNSRSEMNVSTLELGDSALYLCASSLDIGAGNTEAFFGQGTRLTVV.

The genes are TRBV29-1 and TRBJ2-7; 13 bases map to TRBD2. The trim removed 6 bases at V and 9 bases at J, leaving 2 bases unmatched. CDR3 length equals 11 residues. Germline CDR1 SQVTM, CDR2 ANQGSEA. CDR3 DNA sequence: TGCAGCGTGCGACTAGCGGGGGGGCAGTACTTC. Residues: CSVRLAGGQYF.